A selection of T cell receptor beta chains follows, all from one sample in a study of T-cell memory formation after mild COVID-19. TCRdb fed the 5' RACE reads into MiXCR, producing one record per CDR3 protein. The sample has 300,000 to 350,000 distinct CDR3 sequences, more than 13% seen once. The sequenced material came from PBMCs or a T cell subset sorted from them (not recorded which). The receptor source for this set is a man aged 18 to 30 who had mild COVID-19 (a few samples of this study predate the infection). Cell type and time point are not known. Both conserved end residues are part of each CDR3. D genes are given only for firm matches. Clone size is shown for a subset of rows, as once, few, many or a class of expanded clone.

j_gene	d_gene	v_gene	abundance	CDR3aa	CDR3nt
TRBJ2-2	.	TRBV28	.	CASRSGITGELFF	TGTGCCAGCAGAAGTGGGATCACCGGGGAGCTGTTTTTT
TRBJ2-2	.	TRBV30	few	CAWIVGFGTGELFF	TGTGCCTGGATCGTTGGATTTGGCACCGGGGAGCTGTTTTTT
TRBJ2-3	.	TRBV12-5	.	CASGPRSTDTQYF	TGTGCTAGTGGTCCCCGCAGCACAGATACGCAGTATTTT
TRBJ1-1	.	TRBV10-3	.	CATRARGWDTEAFF	TGTGCCACCAGGGCCCGGGGATGGGACACTGAAGCTTTCTTT
TRBJ2-1	TRBD2	TRBV11-2	.	CASSEQTGGLDNEQFF	TGTGCCAGCAGCGAGCAAACGGGGGGGCTAGACAATGAGCAGTTCTTC
TRBJ2-6	.	TRBV7-3	.	CASSPVGVLGSGANVLTF	TGTGCCAGCAGCCCAGTTGGCGTCCTAGGCTCTGGGGCCAACGTCCTGACTTTC
TRBJ2-3	.	TRBV7-9	few	CASSLPQRDTQYF	TGTGCCAGCAGCTTACCCCAGAGGGATACGCAGTATTTT
TRBJ2-3	.	TRBV9	few	CASSVVGRIEGDTQYF	TGTGCCAGCAGCGTAGTCGGTAGAATCGAGGGAGATACGCAGTATTTT
TRBJ2-2	.	TRBV4-1	many	CASSPILGELFF	TGCGCCAGCAGCCCTATACTCGGGGAGCTGTTTTTT
TRBJ1-2	.	TRBV6-5	many	CASSYDRNYGYTF	TGTGCCAGCAGTTACGACAGGAACTATGGCTACACCTTC